This is a list of T cell receptor beta chains from one sample in a study of blood T cell repertoires in COVID-19. This table comes from immunoSEQ multiplex PCR, and its TCRdb copy is limited to in-frame clones, with some not included. The sample consists of approximately 220,000 clones, roughly 88% of them appearing once. What was sequenced was peripheral blood. Every receptor here comes from a man in his forties or fifties with acute or convalescent COVID-19. Each CDR3 is given with its conserved first and last residue. Each record gives: V gene, CDR3 length, J gene, clone size, D gene, CDR3 DNA, CDR3 protein. D genes are given only for firm matches. Rows may omit the clone size; those that give it use once, few, many or a size class.

TRBV10-2	14	TRBJ2-1	-	TRBD2	TGCGCCAGCAGTCCTACCGGGAGGGCGTATGAGCAGTTCTTC	CASSPTGRAYEQFF
TRBV5-6	14	TRBJ1-2	-	-	TGTGCCAGCAGCCCTGAGCGGGGGAACTATGGCTACACCTTC	CASSPERGNYGYTF
TRBV20-1	11	TRBJ2-1	few	-	TGCAGTGCTAGTGTTGGAGCTGAGCAGTTCTTC	CSASVGAEQFF
TRBV2	13	TRBJ1-2	-	TRBD1	TGTGCCAGCAGGGGACAGGGGGCGTATGGCTACACCTTC	CASRGQGAYGYTF
TRBV27	14	TRBJ2-7	-	TRBD2	TGTGCCAGCAGTTGGCTAGCGGGGTCCTACGAGCAGTACTTC	CASSWLAGSYEQYF
TRBV7-9	13	TRBJ2-7	-	TRBD2	TGTGCCAGCAGCACCGGGACTACCTCCGGGCAGTACTTC	CASSTGTTSGQYF
TRBV7-2	15	TRBJ2-1	-	TRBD2	TGTGCCAGCAGCTTAATGGTAGCGGGAGTCAATGAGCAGTTCTTC	CASSLMVAGVNEQFF
TRBV27	14	TRBJ1-2	once	-	TGTGCCAGCAGTTCACTCCGAAGCCCCTATGGCTACACCTTC	CASSSLRSPYGYTF
TRBV7-6	19	TRBJ2-6	-	TRBD1	TGTGCCAGCAGCTCGACAGGGGGCGCCGTCCTCTCTGGGGCCAACGTCCTGACTTTC	CASSSTGGAVLSGANVLTF
TRBV12-5	18	TRBJ1-5	-	-	TGTGCTAGTGGACCGCTCGGGACATCAACCGGGATGGGGCAGCCCCAGCATTTT	CASGPLGTSTGMGQPQHF
TRBV5-4	16	TRBJ1-2	-	TRBD1	TGTGCCAGCAGCCCCGGGACAGGGGGCGCAGGGTATGGCTACACCTTC	CASSPGTGGAGYGYTF
TRBV28	12	TRBJ1-1	-	-	TGTGCCAGCAGCCGACAGTTCGGAGAAGCTTTCTTT	CASSRQFGEAFF
TRBV2	14	TRBJ1-4	-	-	TGTGCCAGCAGTGACGACAGGTCGAGAGAAAAACTGTTTTTT	CASSDDRSREKLFF
TRBV21-1	17	TRBJ2-5	-	-	TGTGCCAGCAGCCCCCGGACAGGCTTAAATTTTCAAGAGACCCAGTACTTC	CASSPRTGLNFQETQYF
TRBV3-1/TRBV3-2	15	TRBJ1-2	-	TRBD1	TGTGCCAGCAGCCAAGTCCTAGGGGGCACGGTGGGCTACACCTTC	CASSQVLGGTVGYTF
TRBV30	15	TRBJ1-6	-	-	TGTGCCTGGAGTGTACGTGGACTTGATAATTCACCCCTCCACTTT	CAWSVRGLDNSPLHF
TRBV12-3/TRBV12-4	13	TRBJ1-2	few	-	TGTGCCAGCGCGCCGGGCAGGGCTCAAGGCTACACCTTC	CASAPGRAQGYTF
TRBV19	15	TRBJ2-1	-	-	TGTGCCAGTAGTCCAACGGCAGGCTCCTACAATGAGCAGTTCTTC	CASSPTAGSYNEQFF
TRBV7-3	14	TRBJ1-1	few	TRBD1	TGTGCCAGCAGCGTAACAGGGGGAAACACTGAAGCTTTCTTT	CASSVTGGNTEAFF
TRBV4-1	17	TRBJ1-6	-	-	TGCGCCAGCAGCGACACAGGGCGTAGCTCCTATAATTCACCCCTCCACTTT	CASSDTGRSSYNSPLHF
TRBV5-1	16	TRBJ1-1	-	TRBD1	TGCGCCAGCAGCTTGGGGGACAGAACCATGAACACTGAAGCTTTCTTT	CASSLGDRTMNTEAFF
TRBV7-2	17	TRBJ2-7	once	-	TGTGCCAGCAGCTTAGAGACTAAACAACTCATTCTCTACGAGCAGTACTTC	CASSLETKQLILYEQYF
TRBV19	14	TRBJ2-7	once	TRBD1	TGTGCCAGTAGTAGACAGGGGTCATCCTACGAGCAGTACTTC	CASSRQGSSYEQYF
TRBV9	16	TRBJ2-2	-	-	TGTGCCAGCAGCGTAGAAGAGGTCTCGAACACCGGGGAGCTGTTTTTT	CASSVEEVSNTGELFF
TRBV7-2	12	TRBJ2-7	-	-	TGTGCCAGCAGCTTAGTCCAGGCCGAGCAGTACTTC	CASSLVQAEQYF
TRBV7-9	15	TRBJ2-1	-	TRBD1	TGTGCCAGCAGATCAGGGGACAGCTCCTACAATGAGCAGTTCTTC	CASRSGDSSYNEQFF
TRBV19	21	TRBJ1-4	-	-	TGTGCCAGTACAAGGACAACCACTCATTGGGATTCAAGGTCAACTAATGAAAAACTGTTTTTT	CASTRTTTHWDSRSTNEKLFF
TRBV5-4	16	TRBJ2-7	-	-	TGTGCCAGCAGCTCATTCAGCGCAGGGGGGACCTACGAGCAGTACTTC	CASSSFSAGGTYEQYF
TRBV4-3	16	TRBJ1-5	once	-	TGCGCCAGCAGCCAAGATTTCGGTCAGGCGAATCAGCCCCAGCATTTT	CASSQDFGQANQPQHF
TRBV19	15	TRBJ1-3	-	-	TGTGCCAGTAGTATAACAGCCAGCTCTGGAAACACCATATATTTT	CASSITASSGNTIYF
TRBV7-8	16	TRBJ1-5	-	-	TGTGCCAGCAGCTTATCGGGAAACCTCGGCAATCAGCCCCAGCATTTT	CASSLSGNLGNQPQHF
TRBV9	19	TRBJ2-1	once	-	TGTGCCAGCAGCACAAGAGGTACAGTTCTGCCTAGCAGCGACAATGAGCAGTTCTTC	CASSTRGTVLPSSDNEQFF
TRBV5-8	15	TRBJ1-2	once	-	TGTGCCAGCAGCTTGTTTAGTCAACGGGTCTATGGCTACACCTTC	CASSLFSQRVYGYTF